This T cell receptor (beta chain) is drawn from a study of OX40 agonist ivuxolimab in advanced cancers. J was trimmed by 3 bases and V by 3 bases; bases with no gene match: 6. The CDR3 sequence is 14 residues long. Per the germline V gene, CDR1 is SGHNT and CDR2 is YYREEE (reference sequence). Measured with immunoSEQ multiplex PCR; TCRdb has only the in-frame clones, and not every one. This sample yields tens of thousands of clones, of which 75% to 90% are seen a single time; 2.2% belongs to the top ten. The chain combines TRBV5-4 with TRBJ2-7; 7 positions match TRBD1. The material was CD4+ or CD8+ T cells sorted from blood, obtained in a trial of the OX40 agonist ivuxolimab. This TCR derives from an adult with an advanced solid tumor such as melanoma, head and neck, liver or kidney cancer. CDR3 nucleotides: TGTGCCAGCAGCTCTACGACAGGGATCTACGAGCAGTACTTC. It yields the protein CASSSTTGIYEQYF.